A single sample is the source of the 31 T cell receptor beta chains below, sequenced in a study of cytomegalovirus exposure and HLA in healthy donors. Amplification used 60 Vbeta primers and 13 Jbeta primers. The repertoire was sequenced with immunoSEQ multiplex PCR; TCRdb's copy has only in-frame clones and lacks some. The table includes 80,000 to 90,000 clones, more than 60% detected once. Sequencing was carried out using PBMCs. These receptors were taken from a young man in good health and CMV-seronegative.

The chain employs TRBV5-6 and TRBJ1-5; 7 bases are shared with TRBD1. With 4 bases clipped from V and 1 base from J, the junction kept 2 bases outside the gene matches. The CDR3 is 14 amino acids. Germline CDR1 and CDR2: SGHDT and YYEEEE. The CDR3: CASSVGQSNQPQHF. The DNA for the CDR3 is TGTGCCAGCAGCGTGGGACAGAGCAATCAGCCCCAGCATTTT.

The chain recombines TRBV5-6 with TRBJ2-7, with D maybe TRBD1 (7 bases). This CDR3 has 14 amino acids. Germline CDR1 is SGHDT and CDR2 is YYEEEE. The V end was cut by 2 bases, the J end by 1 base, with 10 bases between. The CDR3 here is CASSFRGASYEQYF. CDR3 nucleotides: TGTGCCAGCAGCTTCAGGGGGGCATCCTACGAGCAGTACTTC.

The DNA for the CDR3 is TGTGCCAGCAGCTTGACAGAAATGATACAAGAGACCCAGTACTTC. Its translation is CASSLTEMIQETQYF. This rearrangement joins TRBV7-3 to TRBJ2-5; D may be TRBD1 (5 bases). Per the germline V gene, CDR1 is SGHTA and CDR2 is FQGTGA. CDR3 size: 15 residues. Trimming took 3 bases from V and 2 from J, leaving 13 bases between them.

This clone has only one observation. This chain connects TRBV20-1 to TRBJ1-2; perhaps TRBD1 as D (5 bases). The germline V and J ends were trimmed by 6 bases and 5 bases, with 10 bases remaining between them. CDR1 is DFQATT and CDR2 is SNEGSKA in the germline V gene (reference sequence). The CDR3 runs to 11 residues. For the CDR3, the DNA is TGCAGTGCGCAGGGAGGTTATGGCTACACCTTC. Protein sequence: CSAQGGYGYTF.

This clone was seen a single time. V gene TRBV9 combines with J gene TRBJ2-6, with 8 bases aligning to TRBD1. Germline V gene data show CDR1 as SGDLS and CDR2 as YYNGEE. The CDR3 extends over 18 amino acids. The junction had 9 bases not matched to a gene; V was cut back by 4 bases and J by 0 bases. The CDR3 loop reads CASSLPRTGLSGANVLTF. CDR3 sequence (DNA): TGTGCCAGCAGCTTACCGCGGACAGGGCTCTCTGGGGCCAACGTCCTGACTTTC.

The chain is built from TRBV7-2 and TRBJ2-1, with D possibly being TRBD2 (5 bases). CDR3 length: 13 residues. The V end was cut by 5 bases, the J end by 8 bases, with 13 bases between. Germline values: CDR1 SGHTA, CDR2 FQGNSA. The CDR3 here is CASSIRRADEQFF. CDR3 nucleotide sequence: TGTGCCAGCAGCATACGGCGGGCGGATGAGCAGTTCTTC.

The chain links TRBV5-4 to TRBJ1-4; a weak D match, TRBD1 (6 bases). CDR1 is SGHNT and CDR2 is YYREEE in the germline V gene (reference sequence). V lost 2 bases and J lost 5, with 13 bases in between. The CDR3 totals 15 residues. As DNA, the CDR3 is TGTGCCAGCAGCTTAGATGGGGGCGGAAATGAAAAACTGTTTTTT. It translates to CASSLDGGGNEKLFF.

CDR3 residues: CASSEGSGTEAFF. In DNA, the CDR3 is TGTGCCAGCTCCGAGGGTTCGGGCACTGAAGCTTTCTTT. The chain joins TRBV18 to TRBJ1-1, with D unclear. This CDR3 comprises 13 residues. From germline, CDR1 is KGHSH and CDR2 LQKENI. Trimming took off 6 bases at V and 4 bases at J, with 12 bases between the two ends.

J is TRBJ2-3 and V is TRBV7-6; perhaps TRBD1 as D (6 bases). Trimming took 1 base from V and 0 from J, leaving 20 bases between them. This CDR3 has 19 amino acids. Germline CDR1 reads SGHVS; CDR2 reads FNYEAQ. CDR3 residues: CASSLVSAGTGLSTDTQYF. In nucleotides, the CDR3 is TGTGCCAGCAGCTTAGTCTCCGCGGGCACAGGGCTTAGCACAGATACGCAGTATTTT.

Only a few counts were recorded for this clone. The CDR3 DNA sequence: TGTGCCAGCAGCCAAGACCCGGGAGCAACTAATGAAAAACTGTTTTTT. Protein sequence: CASSQDPGATNEKLFF. The chain has TRBV4-2 and TRBJ1-4; D is ambiguous. The CDR3 extends over 16 amino acids. Trimming pared 0 bases from V and 0 bases from J, leaving 8 bases between. Germline V lookup: CDR1 LGHNA, CDR2 YNFKEQ.

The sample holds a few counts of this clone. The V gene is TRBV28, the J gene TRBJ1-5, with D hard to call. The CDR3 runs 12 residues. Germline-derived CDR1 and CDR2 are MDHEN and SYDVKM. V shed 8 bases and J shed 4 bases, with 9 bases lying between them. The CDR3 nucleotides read TGTGCCAGCGGAAGCGGGAATCAGCCCCAGCATTTT. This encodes CASGSGNQPQHF. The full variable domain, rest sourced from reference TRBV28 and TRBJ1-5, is DVKVTQSSRYLVKRTGEKVFLECVQDMDHENMFWYRQDPGLGLRLIYFSYDVKMKEKGDIPEGYSVSREKKERFSLILESASTNQTSMYLCASGSGNQPQHFGDGTRLSIL.

CDR3 coding DNA: TGCGCCAGCAGCTTGGGTACAGTGAACACCGGGGAGCTGTTTTTT. It specifies CASSLGTVNTGELFF. This chain joins TRBV5-1 and TRBJ2-2; D unclear. V gave up 0 bases and J gave up 1 base, with 7 bases separating them. Germline V gene data show CDR1 as SGHRS and CDR2 as YFSETQ. The CDR3 totals 15 residues.

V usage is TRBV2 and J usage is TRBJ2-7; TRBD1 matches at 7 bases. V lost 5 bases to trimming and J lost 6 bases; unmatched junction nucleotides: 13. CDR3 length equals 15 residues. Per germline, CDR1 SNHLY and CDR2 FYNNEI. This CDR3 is CASSNSDRVHFEQYF. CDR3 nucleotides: TGTGCCAGCAGTAACAGCGACAGGGTTCATTTCGAGCAGTACTTC.

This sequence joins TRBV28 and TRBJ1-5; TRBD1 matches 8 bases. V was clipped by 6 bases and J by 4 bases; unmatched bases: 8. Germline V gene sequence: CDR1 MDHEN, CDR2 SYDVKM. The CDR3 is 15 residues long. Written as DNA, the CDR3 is TGTGCCAGCAGCCCGGGACAGGAGGGGAATCAGCCCCAGCATTTT. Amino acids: CASSPGQEGNQPQHF.

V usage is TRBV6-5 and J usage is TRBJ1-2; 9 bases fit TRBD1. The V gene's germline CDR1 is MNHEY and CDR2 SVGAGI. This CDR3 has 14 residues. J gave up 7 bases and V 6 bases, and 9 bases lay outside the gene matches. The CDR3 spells CASRSLQGAGGYTF. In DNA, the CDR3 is TGTGCCAGCAGATCGTTACAGGGGGCGGGTGGCTACACCTTC.

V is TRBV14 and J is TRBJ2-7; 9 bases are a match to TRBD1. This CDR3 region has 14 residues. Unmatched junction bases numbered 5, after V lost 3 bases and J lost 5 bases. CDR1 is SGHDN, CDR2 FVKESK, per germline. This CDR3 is CASSHQGQGDEQYF. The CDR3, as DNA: TGTGCCAGCAGCCACCAGGGACAGGGAGACGAGCAGTACTTC.

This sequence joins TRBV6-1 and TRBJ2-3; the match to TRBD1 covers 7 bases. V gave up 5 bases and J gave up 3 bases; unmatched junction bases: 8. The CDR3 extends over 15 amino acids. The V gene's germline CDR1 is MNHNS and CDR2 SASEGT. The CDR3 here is CASSTPGQITDTQYF. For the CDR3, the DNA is TGTGCCAGCAGTACCCCGGGACAGATAACAGATACGCAGTATTTT.

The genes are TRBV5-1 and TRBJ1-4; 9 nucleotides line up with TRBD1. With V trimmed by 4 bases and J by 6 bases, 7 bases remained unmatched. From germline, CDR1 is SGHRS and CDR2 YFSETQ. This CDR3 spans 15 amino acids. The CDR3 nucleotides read TGCGCCAGCAGCCGCAAGGGACAGGGTGATGAAAAACTGTTTTTT. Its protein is CASSRKGQGDEKLFF. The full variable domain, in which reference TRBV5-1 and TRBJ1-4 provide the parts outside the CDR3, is KAGVTQTPRYLIKTRGQQVTLSCSPISGHRSVSWYQQTPGQGLQFLFEYFSETQRNKGNFPGRFSGRQFSNSRSEMNVSTLELGDSALYLCASSRKGQGDEKLFFGSGTQLSVL.

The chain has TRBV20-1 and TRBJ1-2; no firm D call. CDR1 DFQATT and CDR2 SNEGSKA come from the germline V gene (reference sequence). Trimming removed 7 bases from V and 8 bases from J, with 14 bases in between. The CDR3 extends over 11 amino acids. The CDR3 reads CSGVAGHGYTF. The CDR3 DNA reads TGCAGTGGTGTGGCAGGTCACGGCTACACCTTC.

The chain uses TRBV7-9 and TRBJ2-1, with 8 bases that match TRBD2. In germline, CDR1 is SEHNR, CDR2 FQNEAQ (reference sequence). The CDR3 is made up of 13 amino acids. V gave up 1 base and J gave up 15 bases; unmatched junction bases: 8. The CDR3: CASSLELAAGWFF. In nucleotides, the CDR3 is TGTGCCAGCAGCTTAGAACTAGCGGCCGGGTGGTTCTTC. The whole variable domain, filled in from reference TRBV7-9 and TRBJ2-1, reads DTGVSQNPRHKITKRGQNVTFRCDPISEHNRLYWYRQTLGQGPEFLTYFQNEAQLEKSRLLSDRFSAERPKGSFSTLEIQRTEQGDSAMYLCASSLELAAGWFFGPGTRLTVL.

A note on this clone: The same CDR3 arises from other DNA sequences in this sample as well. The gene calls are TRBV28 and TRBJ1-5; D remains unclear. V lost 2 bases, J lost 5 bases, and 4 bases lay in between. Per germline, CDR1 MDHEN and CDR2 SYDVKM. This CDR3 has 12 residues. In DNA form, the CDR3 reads TGTGCCAGCAGTTTAAGCGATCAGCCCCAGCATTTT. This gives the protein CASSLSDQPQHF.

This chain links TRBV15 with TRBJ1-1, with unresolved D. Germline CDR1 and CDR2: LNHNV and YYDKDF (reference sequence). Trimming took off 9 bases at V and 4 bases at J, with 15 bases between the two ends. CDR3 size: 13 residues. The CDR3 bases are TGTGCCACTAGGACCGGGAGGCCCACTGAAGCTTTCTTT. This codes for CATRTGRPTEAFF.

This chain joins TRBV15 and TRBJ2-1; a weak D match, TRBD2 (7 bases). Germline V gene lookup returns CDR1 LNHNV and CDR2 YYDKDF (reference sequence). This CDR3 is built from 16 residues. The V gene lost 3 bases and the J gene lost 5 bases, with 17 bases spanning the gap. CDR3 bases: TGTGCCACCAGCAGCCTCCGACGGGGGGCGGACAATGAGCAGTTCTTC. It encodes CATSSLRRGADNEQFF.

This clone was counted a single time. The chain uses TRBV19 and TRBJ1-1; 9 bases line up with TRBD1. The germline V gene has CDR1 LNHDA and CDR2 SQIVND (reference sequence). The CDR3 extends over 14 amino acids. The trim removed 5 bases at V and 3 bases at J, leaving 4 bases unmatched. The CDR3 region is CASSLRQGDTEAFF. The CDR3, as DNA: TGTGCCAGTAGTCTTAGACAGGGGGACACTGAAGCTTTCTTT.

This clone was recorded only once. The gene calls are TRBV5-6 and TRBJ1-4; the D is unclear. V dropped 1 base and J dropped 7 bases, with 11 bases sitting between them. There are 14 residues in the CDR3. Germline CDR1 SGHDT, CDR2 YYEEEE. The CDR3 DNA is TGTGCCAGCAGCTTGCCCAGGTTCGGTGAAAAACTGTTTTTT. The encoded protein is CASSLPRFGEKLFF. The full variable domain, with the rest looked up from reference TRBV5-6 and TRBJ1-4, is DAGVTQSPTHLIKTRGQQVTLRCSPKSGHDTVSWYQQALGQGPQFIFQYYEEEERQRGNFPDRFSGHQFPNYSSELNVNALLLGDSALYLCASSLPRFGEKLFFGSGTQLSVL.

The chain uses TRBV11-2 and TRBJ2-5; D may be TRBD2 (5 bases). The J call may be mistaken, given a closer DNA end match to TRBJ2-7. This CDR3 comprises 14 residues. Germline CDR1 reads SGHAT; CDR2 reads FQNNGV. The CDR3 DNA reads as TGTGCCAGCAGCTTAGTTTGGGGAGCCGACGAGCAGTACTTC. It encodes CASSLVWGADEQYF.

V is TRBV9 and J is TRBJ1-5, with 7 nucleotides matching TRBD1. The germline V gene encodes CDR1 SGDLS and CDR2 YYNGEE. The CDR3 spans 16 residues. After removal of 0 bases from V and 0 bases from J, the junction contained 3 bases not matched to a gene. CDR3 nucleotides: TGTGCCAGCAGCGTAGGGGGACAGCATAGCAATCAGCCCCAGCATTTT. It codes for CASSVGGQHSNQPQHF.

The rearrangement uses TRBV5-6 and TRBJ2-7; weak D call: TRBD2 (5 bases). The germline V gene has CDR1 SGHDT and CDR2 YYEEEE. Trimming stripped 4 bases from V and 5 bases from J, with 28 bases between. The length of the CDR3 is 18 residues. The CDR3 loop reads CASSARTVPGVWVHEQYF. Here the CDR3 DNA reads TGTGCCAGCAGCGCACGGACTGTCCCGGGTGTCTGGGTGCACGAGCAGTACTTC.

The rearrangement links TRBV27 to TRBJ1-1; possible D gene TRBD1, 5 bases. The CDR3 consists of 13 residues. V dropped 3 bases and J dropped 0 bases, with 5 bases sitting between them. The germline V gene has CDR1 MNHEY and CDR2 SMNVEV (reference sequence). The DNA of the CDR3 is TGTGCCAGCAGTTTGACAGTGAACACTGAAGCTTTCTTT. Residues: CASSLTVNTEAFF.

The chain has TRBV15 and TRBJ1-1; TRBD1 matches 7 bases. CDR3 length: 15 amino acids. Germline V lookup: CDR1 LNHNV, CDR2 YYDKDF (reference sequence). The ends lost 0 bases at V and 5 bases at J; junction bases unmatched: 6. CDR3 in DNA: TGTGCCACCAGCAGAGATAGGACAGGCGGGACTGAAGCTTTCTTT. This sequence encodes CATSRDRTGGTEAFF.

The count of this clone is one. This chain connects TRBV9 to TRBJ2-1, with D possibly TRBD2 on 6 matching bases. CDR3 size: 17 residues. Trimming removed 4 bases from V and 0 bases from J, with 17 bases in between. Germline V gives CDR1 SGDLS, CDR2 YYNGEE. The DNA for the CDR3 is TGTGCCAGCAGCCCTACGGTAGGGAGGAGCTCCTACAATGAGCAGTTCTTC. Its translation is CASSPTVGRSSYNEQFF. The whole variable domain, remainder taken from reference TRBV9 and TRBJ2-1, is DSGVTQTPKHLITATGQRVTLRCSPRSGDLSVYWYQQSLDQGLQFLIQYYNGEERAKGNILERFSAQQFPDLHSELNLSSLELGDSALYFCASSPTVGRSSYNEQFFGPGTRLTVL.